One and the same sample provided the 12 T cell receptor beta chains below, sequenced in a study of T cell repertoires in cytomegalovirus infection. TCRdb re-called the reads with MiXCR, one entry per CDR3 protein. This table has about 100,000 distinct CDR3 sequences, less than 25% appearing once. Input material: CD8+ T cells from PBMCs. Every receptor here comes from a human donor in good health (CMV status not recorded). Some clones in this sample may be carry-over from other donors' samples.

This clonotype has just a few counts. The V and J genes are TRBV7-9 and TRBJ2-7; 7 bases line up with TRBD2. CDR3 length equals 15 residues. V shed 5 bases and J 2 bases; nucleotides not matched to a gene: 9. The germline gives CDR1 SEHNR, CDR2 FQNEAQ (reference sequence). The DNA for the CDR3 is TGTGCCAGCAGCCCCCAGACTAGCAGGACCTACGAGCAGTACTTC. Protein: CASSPQTSRTYEQYF.

In its sample, this clonotype was seen a few times. The J gene is TRBJ2-7, the V gene TRBV15; D is undetermined. V shed 6 bases and J shed 5 bases, with 17 bases lying between them. CDR1 is LNHNV, CDR2 YYDKDF, per germline (reference sequence). The CDR3 totals 14 residues. CDR3 loop: CATSPETLWDEQYF. The CDR3 DNA follows: TGTGCCACCAGTCCAGAGACCTTGTGGGACGAGCAGTACTTC. Full variable domain (missing parts from reference TRBV15 and TRBJ2-7): DAMVIQNPRYQVTQFGKPVTLSCSQTLNHNVMYWYQQKSSQAPKLLFHYYDKDFNNEADTPDNFQSRRPNTSFCFLDIRSPGLGDTAMYLCATSPETLWDEQYFGPGTRLTVT.

This clonotype was found a few times. The V and J genes are TRBV11-2 and TRBJ2-5; TRBD1 agrees at 7 bases. Germline assignment: CDR1 SGHAT and CDR2 FQNNGV. V gave up 0 bases and J gave up 2 bases; unmatched junction bases: 3. The CDR3 is 15 amino acids. The CDR3 protein is CASSLDGRGQETQYF. The CDR3 nucleotides read TGTGCCAGCAGCTTAGACGGCAGGGGGCAAGAGACCCAGTACTTC. The full variable domain, with the rest looked up from reference TRBV11-2 and TRBJ2-5, is EAGVAQSPRYKIIEKRQSVAFWCNPISGHATLYWYQQILGQGPKLLIQFQNNGVVDDSQLPKDRFSAERLKGVDSTLKIQPAKLEDSAVYLCASSLDGRGQETQYFGPGTRLLVL.

Many counts were recorded for this clonotype. This chain connects TRBV7-2 to TRBJ2-3, with TRBD2 matching 9 bases. This CDR3 region has 16 residues. The germline V gene encodes CDR1 SGHTA and CDR2 FQGNSA. Germline trimming cut 1 base from V and 5 bases from J; bases unmatched to any gene: 7. CDR3: CASSLVAGAMGDTQYF. In nucleotides, the CDR3 is TGTGCCAGCAGCTTAGTAGCGGGGGCAATGGGAGATACGCAGTATTTT. Drawing the rest from reference TRBV7-2 and TRBJ2-3, the complete variable domain is GAGVSQSPSNKVTEKGKDVELRCDPISGHTALYWYRQSLGQGLEFLIYFQGNSAPDKSGLPSDRFSAERTGGSVSTLTIQRTQQEDSAVYLCASSLVAGAMGDTQYFGPGTRLTVL.

The rearrangement uses TRBV6-8 and TRBJ2-5, with TRBD2 as a possible D gene (7 bases). CDR1 MNHGY and CDR2 SAAAGT come from the germline V gene. Trimming took 5 bases from V and 2 from J, leaving 15 bases between them. CDR3 length: 15 residues. The CDR3 here is CASSQGRGGQETQYF. CDR3 coding DNA: TGTGCCAGCAGTCAGGGTAGGGGGGGACAAGAGACCCAGTACTTC.

A few counts support this clonotype. The gene calls are TRBV28 and TRBJ1-1; 12 positions match TRBD1. The CDR3 runs to 18 residues. The V and J ends lost 7 bases and 3 bases, in that order; junction bases with no gene match: 15. CDR1 is MDHEN, CDR2 SYDVKM, per germline. The CDR3 spells CASKSLGDRGLRDTEAFF. In nucleotides, the CDR3 is TGTGCCAGCAAGTCGCTTGGGGACAGGGGGCTTAGGGACACTGAAGCTTTCTTT.

The J gene is TRBJ2-7, the V gene TRBV2, with a tentative D call TRBD2 (6 bases). The CDR3 sequence is 16 residues long. From germline, CDR1 is SNHLY and CDR2 FYNNEI. Trimming took off 5 bases at V and 1 base at J, with 18 bases between the two ends. The DNA for the CDR3 is TGTGCCAGCAGTTTAAGGGCAGCGGGCCCATCCTACGAGCAGTACTTC. Amino acid sequence: CASSLRAAGPSYEQYF.

In this sample, this clonotype turned up many times. The chain couples TRBV15 to TRBJ2-1; D is perhaps TRBD1 or TRBD2 (5 bases each). The germline CDR1 and CDR2 sequences are LNHNV and YYDKDF (reference sequence). This CDR3 comprises 13 residues. The germline V and J ends were trimmed by 5 bases and 8 bases, with 13 bases remaining between them. CDR3 sequence reads: CATSVGTADEQFF. CDR3 nucleotides: TGTGCCACCAGCGTTGGGACGGCGGATGAGCAGTTCTTC.

The chain links TRBV12-3 or TRBV12-4 to TRBJ2-3, with D hard to call. This CDR3 is built from 12 residues. Trimming cost V 6 bases and J 11 bases, with 15 bases left between them. The CDR3 here is CASRFRSSEQYF. CDR3 nucleotide sequence: TGTGCCAGCAGGTTCCGATCCTCAGAGCAGTATTTT.

There are many counts of this clonotype. CDR3 loop: CASSFGPGTYEQYF. CDR3 in DNA: TGTGCCAGCAGCTTCGGACCCGGGACTTACGAGCAGTACTTC. The rearrangement uses TRBV7-2 and TRBJ2-7; possible D gene TRBD2, 6 bases. The germline CDR1 and CDR2 sequences are SGHTA and FQGNSA. The ends were cut back, 3 bases at V and 4 bases at J, with 13 bases in the middle. CDR3 size: 14 residues.

This clonotype has at least ten counts. The rearrangement joins TRBV7-2 to TRBJ2-7, with a possible D match to TRBD1 (5 bases). CDR3 length: 14 amino acids. Trimming cost V 5 bases and J 2 bases, with 13 bases left between them. CDR1 SGHTA and CDR2 FQGNSA come from the germline V gene. This CDR3 reads CASSHRQNPYEQYF. In DNA, the CDR3 is TGTGCCAGCAGCCACAGACAGAACCCCTACGAGCAGTACTTC.

This chain uses TRBV9 with TRBJ1-1; the match to TRBD1 covers 8 bases. Trimming at V came to 3 bases and at J to 7 bases, leaving 11 bases not matched to a gene. The CDR3 contains 15 residues. Germline CDR1 reads SGDLS; CDR2 reads YYNGEE. The CDR3 protein is CASSGLTGATIEAFF. CDR3 nucleotides: TGTGCCAGCAGCGGTTTGACAGGGGCGACAATTGAAGCTTTCTTT.